This T cell receptor beta chain was recorded in a study of cytomegalovirus exposure and HLA in healthy donors. Per the germline V gene, CDR1 is SGHRS and CDR2 is YFSETQ. V was clipped by 1 base and J by 5 bases, with 3 bases between them. The CDR3 covers 12 residues. The assay was immunoSEQ multiplex PCR, and TCRdb's table has in-frame clones only and misses some. Of approximately 260,000 clones listed, 65% to 90% were seen once; the top ten hold 0.95% to 1.1%. The chain recombines TRBV5-1 with TRBJ2-2; D unclear. Sample: PBMCs. The receptor was derived from a woman aged 18-35 years in good health and CMV-seronegative. The CDR3 DNA reads TGCGCCAGCAGCTTGACTACCGGGGAGCTGTTTTTT. It encodes CASSLTTGELFF.